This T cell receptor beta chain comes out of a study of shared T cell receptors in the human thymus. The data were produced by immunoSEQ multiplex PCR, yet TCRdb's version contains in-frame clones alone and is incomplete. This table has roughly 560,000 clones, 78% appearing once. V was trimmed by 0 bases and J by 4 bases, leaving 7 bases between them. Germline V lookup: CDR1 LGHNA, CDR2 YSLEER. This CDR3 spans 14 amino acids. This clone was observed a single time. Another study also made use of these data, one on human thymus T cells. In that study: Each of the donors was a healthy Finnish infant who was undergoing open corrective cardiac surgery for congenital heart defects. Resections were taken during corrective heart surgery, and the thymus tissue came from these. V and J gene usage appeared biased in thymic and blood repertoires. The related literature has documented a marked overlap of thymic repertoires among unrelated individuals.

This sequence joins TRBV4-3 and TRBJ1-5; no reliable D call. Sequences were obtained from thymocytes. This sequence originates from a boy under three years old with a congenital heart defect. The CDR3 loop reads CASSQEFRNQPQHF. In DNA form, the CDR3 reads TGCGCCAGCAGCCAAGAATTCAGGAATCAGCCCCAGCATTTT.